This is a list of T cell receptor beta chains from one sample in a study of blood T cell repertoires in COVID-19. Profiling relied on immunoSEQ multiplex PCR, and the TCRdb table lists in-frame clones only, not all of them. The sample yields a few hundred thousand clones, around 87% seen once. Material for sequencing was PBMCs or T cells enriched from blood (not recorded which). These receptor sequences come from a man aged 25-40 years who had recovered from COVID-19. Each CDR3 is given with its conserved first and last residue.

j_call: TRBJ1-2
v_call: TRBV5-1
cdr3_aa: CASSLGGLEGYTF

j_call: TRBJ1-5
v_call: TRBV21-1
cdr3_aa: CASSKEGACSNQPQHF

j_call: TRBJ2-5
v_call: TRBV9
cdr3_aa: CASSVTDGRGLPGTQYF

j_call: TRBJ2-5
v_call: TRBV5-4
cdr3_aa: CASSPVRKETQYF

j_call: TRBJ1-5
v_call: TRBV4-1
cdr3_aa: CASSQDPGGGNQPQHF

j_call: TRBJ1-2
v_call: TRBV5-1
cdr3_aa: CASSLGQLNYGYTF

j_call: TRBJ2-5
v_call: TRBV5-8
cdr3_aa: CASSTSSGYQETQYF

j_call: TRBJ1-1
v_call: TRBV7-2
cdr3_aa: CASRQGQGATEAFF

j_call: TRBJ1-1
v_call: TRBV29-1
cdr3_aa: CSVGRASAEAFF

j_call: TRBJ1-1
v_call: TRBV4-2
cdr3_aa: CASSQESVDEAFF

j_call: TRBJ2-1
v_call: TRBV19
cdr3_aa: CASSIGGYNEQFF

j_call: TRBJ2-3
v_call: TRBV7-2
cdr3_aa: CASSLAPAGGTDTQYF

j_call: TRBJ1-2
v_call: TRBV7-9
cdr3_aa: CASSLLVRVDGYTF

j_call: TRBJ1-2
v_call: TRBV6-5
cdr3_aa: CASSRDRDDGYTF

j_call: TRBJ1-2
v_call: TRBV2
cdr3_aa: CASSEGGANYGYTF

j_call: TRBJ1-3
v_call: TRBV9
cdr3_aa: CASSPAGISGNTIYF

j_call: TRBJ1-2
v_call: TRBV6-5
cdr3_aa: CASSPPGDRMHGYTF

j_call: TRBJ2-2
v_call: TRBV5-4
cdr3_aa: CASSPRQDANTGELFF

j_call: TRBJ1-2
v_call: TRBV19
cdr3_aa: CATPVVYGYTF

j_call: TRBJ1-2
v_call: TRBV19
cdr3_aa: CASSQTPGQGYGYTF